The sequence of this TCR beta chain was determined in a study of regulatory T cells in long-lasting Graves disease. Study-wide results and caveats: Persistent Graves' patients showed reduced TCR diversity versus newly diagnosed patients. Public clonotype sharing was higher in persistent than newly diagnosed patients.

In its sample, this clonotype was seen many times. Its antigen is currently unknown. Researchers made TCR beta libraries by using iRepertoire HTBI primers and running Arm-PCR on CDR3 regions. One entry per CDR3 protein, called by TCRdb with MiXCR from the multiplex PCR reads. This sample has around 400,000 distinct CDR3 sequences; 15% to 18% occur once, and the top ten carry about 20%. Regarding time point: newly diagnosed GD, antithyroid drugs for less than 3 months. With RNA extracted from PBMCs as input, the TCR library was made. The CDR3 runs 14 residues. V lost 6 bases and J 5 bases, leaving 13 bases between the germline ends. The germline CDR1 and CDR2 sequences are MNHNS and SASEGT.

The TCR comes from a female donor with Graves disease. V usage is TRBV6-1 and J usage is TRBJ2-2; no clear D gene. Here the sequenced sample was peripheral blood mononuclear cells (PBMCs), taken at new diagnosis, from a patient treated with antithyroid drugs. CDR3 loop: CASRQTWGTGELFF. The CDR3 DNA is TGTGCCAGCAGACAAACTTGGGGAACCGGGGAGCTGTTTTTT.